The entry that follows covers one T cell receptor beta chain sequence. These data belong to a study of blood T cell repertoires in COVID-19. About the research overall: Both acute and convalescent COVID-19 samples were obtained from the United States, Italy and Spain. Sources were T cells, B-cell-depleted T cells, or PBMCs; the material itself was cDNA or gDNA.

In germline, CDR1 is MNHEY, CDR2 SMNVEV (reference sequence). This CDR3 spans 15 amino acids. V trimming: 5 bases; J trimming: 6 bases; junction bases outside the gene matches: 7. In Seattle, patients joined the study during active infection and were tracked longitudinally. Per the original data handling: Nucleated cell number was recorded as an estimate derived from reference gene primer amplification. Clones were read by immunoSEQ multiplex PCR, and TCRdb kept only the in-frame ones, dropping some. V and J calls and clone size are given by that table; D and trimming were obtained from the DNA. The sample contains about 420,000 clones, 80% to 90% of which appear only once.

The TCR comes from a man younger than 30 with COVID-19, enrolled during active disease. The specimen was peripheral blood. This chain connects TRBV27 to TRBJ2-1, with TRBD1 matching over 10 bases. The CDR3 loop is CASSAPRDRGNEQFF. CDR3 DNA: TGTGCCAGCAGTGCCCCCCGGGACAGGGGCAATGAGCAGTTCTTC.